The 21 T cell receptor beta chains below all came from one sample that was sequenced in a study of T cells in Graves' hyperthyroidism and ophthalmopathy. Template material for amplifying TCR beta CDR3 regions consisted of RNA transcripts. TCR CDR3 underwent first-round RT-PCR with the HTBI primer set. MiXCR, applied by TCRdb to the multiplex PCR reads, yields one record per CDR3 protein. This table has approximately 400,000 distinct CDR3 sequences, approximately 14% appearing once. Sequenced sample: blood. These receptors were obtained from a woman in her thirties with Graves' ophthalmopathy.

The V and J genes are TRBV24-1 and TRBJ1-5; perhaps TRBD1 as D (5 bases). This CDR3 has 14 amino acids. Germline CDR1 KGHDR, CDR2 SFDVKD. V lost 2 bases, J lost 9 bases, and 13 bases lay in between. The CDR3 sequence: CATSDSQMGRPQHF. The CDR3 nucleotides read TGTGCCACCAGTGATTCCCAGATGGGGCGGCCCCAGCATTTT.

This clonotype was observed a handful of times. J is TRBJ2-1 and V is TRBV12-3 or TRBV12-4; possibly TRBD2 for D (5 bases). The CDR3 covers 11 residues. Trimming pared 5 bases from V and 9 bases from J, leaving 8 bases between. The CDR3 coding sequence is TGTGCCAGCAGTAGCGGTGTTGAGCAGTTCTTC. This encodes CASSSGVEQFF.

As concerns this clonotype: A much larger clone differs by one base, so this may be a read error. The rearrangement uses TRBV6-5 and TRBJ1-2; weak D call: TRBD1 (5 bases). The germline V gene has CDR1 MNHEY and CDR2 SVGAGI. CDR3 size: 14 residues. Trimming cost V 2 bases and J 6 bases, with 13 bases left between them. The CDR3 DNA reads TGTGCCAGCAGTTACATGGAGGGGTTTGATGGCTACACCTTC. Its translation is CASSYMEGFDGYTF.

This clonotype was seen ten or more times. V usage is TRBV27 and J usage is TRBJ2-1, with D unclear. The CDR3 is 16 amino acids. The germline V and J ends were trimmed by 2 bases and 3 bases, with 14 bases remaining between them. CDR1 is MNHEY and CDR2 is SMNVEV in the germline V gene (reference sequence). The CDR3 region is CASSLSPGVVYNEQFF. In DNA form, the CDR3 reads TGTGCCAGCAGTTTAAGCCCTGGGGTAGTCTACAATGAGCAGTTCTTC.

On this clonotype: Since a much larger clone is just one base distant, this may be a read error. The chain combines TRBV27 with TRBJ1-1; 7 nucleotides align to TRBD1. After removal of 11 bases from V and 4 bases from J, the junction contained 16 bases not matched to a gene. This CDR3 is 15 amino acids long. Germline assignment: CDR1 MNHEY and CDR2 SMNVEV (reference sequence). This CDR3 is CAARPLTGVGTEAFF. In DNA, the CDR3 is TGTGCCGCCCGACCACTTACAGGGGTGGGCACTGAAGCTTTCTTT.

This clonotype was seen repeatedly, ten times or more. The chain uses TRBV6-2 or TRBV6-3 and TRBJ1-5, with a possible D match to TRBD1 (6 bases). The CDR3 spans 16 residues. The V end was cut by 0 bases, the J end by 1 base, with 10 bases between. Germline CDR1 and CDR2: MNHEY and SVGEGT. The CDR3: CASSYSGGQSNQPQHF. As DNA, the CDR3 is TGTGCCAGCAGTTACTCGGGAGGACAGAGCAATCAGCCCCAGCATTTT.

This clonotype was seen at least ten times. The chain combines TRBV5-1 with TRBJ2-2; tentative D call: TRBD1 (6 bases). The CDR3 spans 15 residues. Trimming shortened V by 3 bases and J by 0 bases, and 9 bases separated the two germline ends. Germline V gives CDR1 SGHRS, CDR2 YFSETQ. In DNA form, the CDR3 reads TGCGCCAGCAGCTACAGGGTTACGAACACCGGGGAGCTGTTTTTT. Translating it yields CASSYRVTNTGELFF. The whole variable domain, remainder taken from reference TRBV5-1 and TRBJ2-2, is KAGVTQTPRYLIKTRGQQVTLSCSPISGHRSVSWYQQTPGQGLQFLFEYFSETQRNKGNFPGRFSGRQFSNSRSEMNVSTLELGDSALYLCASSYRVTNTGELFFGEGSRLTVL.

This clonotype has at least ten counts. The rearrangement uses TRBV18 and TRBJ1-1, with 9 positions matching TRBD1. This CDR3 region has 15 residues. From germline, CDR1 is KGHSH and CDR2 LQKENI. V shed 0 bases, J shed 5 bases, and the junction held 4 bases outside the gene matches. CDR3 in amino acids: CASSPPSTGGTEAFF. The DNA of the CDR3 is TGTGCCAGCTCACCACCGTCGACAGGGGGGACTGAAGCTTTCTTT.

This clonotype was seen ten or more times. The chain carries TRBV12-3 or TRBV12-4 and TRBJ1-4; D unclear. CDR3 length: 13 residues. Trimming removed 3 bases at V and 7 bases at J, with 9 bases between. The CDR3 loop is CASSLRQVEKLFF. In DNA form, the CDR3 reads TGTGCCAGCAGTTTGAGACAAGTTGAAAAACTGTTTTTT.

V and J are TRBV15 and TRBJ2-2; TRBD1 agrees at 10 bases. The CDR3 runs to 18 residues. V shed 0 bases and J 4 bases; nucleotides not matched to a gene: 8. Germline V gives CDR1 LNHNV, CDR2 YYDKDF (reference sequence). CDR3 bases: TGTGCCACCAGCAGAGATAGGAAGGACAGGGGGAGCACCGGGGAGCTGTTTTTT. This sequence encodes CATSRDRKDRGSTGELFF.

This clonotype was picked up many times. This chain connects TRBV3-1 to TRBJ1-1; D is perhaps TRBD1 (5 bases). The CDR3 is 14 amino acids. CDR1 and CDR2 from the germline V gene are LGHDT and YNNKEL (reference sequence). The V end was cut by 3 bases, the J end by 2 bases, with 10 bases between. Written as DNA, the CDR3 is TGTGCCAGCAGCCATATAACAGGAAACACTGAAGCTTTCTTT. Protein sequence: CASSHITGNTEAFF.

This clonotype was picked up many times. The V call is TRBV12-3 or TRBV12-4, the J call TRBJ2-5; 7 nucleotides match TRBD1. This CDR3 comprises 14 residues. V gave up 4 bases and J gave up 2 bases; unmatched junction bases: 4. The CDR3 spells CASSWGTAQETQYF. CDR3 in DNA: TGTGCCAGCAGTTGGGGGACAGCGCAAGAGACCCAGTACTTC.

The genes are TRBV20-1 and TRBJ1-2, with TRBD1 matching 8 bases. CDR1 is DFQATT and CDR2 is SNEGSKA in the germline V gene (reference sequence). With 5 bases clipped from V and 3 bases from J, the junction kept 8 bases outside the gene matches. The CDR3 has 14 residues. CDR3 amino acids: CSAGEGQADYGYTF. As DNA, the CDR3 is TGCAGTGCTGGGGAGGGACAGGCCGACTATGGCTACACCTTC.

Many counts were recorded for this clonotype. V gene TRBV2 combines with J gene TRBJ1-1; D call uncertain. This CDR3 has 14 residues. V was trimmed by 0 bases and J by 8 bases, leaving 13 bases between them. The germline CDR1 and CDR2 sequences are SNHLY and FYNNEI. CDR3 protein: CASSEAPPGGEAFF. DNA for the CDR3: TGTGCCAGCAGTGAAGCGCCCCCGGGAGGCGAAGCTTTCTTT.

The rearrangement links TRBV5-1 to TRBJ1-4; no clear D. V was pared by 0 bases and J by 7 bases, with 13 bases between. The CDR3 is 15 amino acids. From germline, CDR1 is SGHRS and CDR2 YFSETQ. The CDR3: CASSLAGGLGEKLFF. The CDR3 DNA reads TGCGCCAGCAGCTTGGCCGGAGGGTTGGGTGAAAAACTGTTTTTT.

This chain uses TRBV12-3 or TRBV12-4 with TRBJ1-5; D may be TRBD1 (5 bases). The length of the CDR3 is 17 residues. Trimming left V 7 bases short and J 3 bases short, with 22 bases between. Here the CDR3 reads CASNTWRGSPSNQPQHF. As DNA, the CDR3 is TGTGCCAGCAACACTTGGAGGGGTAGCCCATCCAATCAGCCCCAGCATTTT.

This clonotype was observed many times. The V and J genes are TRBV7-2 and TRBJ1-2; D is undetermined. The germline V gene encodes CDR1 SGHTA and CDR2 FQGNSA. The CDR3 length is 12 residues. With 2 bases removed from V and 5 bases from J, the gap between germline ends came to 6 bases. CDR3 bases: TGTGCCAGCAGCTTATACAGTTATGGCTACACCTTC. Protein: CASSLYSYGYTF.

This clonotype appeared many times. The rearrangement links TRBV7-2 to TRBJ2-1; TRBD2 is a possible D gene (6 bases). The length of the CDR3 is 18 residues. Trimming pared 4 bases from V and 6 bases from J, leaving 25 bases between. Germline V CDR1 and CDR2: SGHTA, FQGNSA. This chain's CDR3 is CASSSHSWGDSAGNEQFF. Written as DNA, the CDR3 is TGTGCCAGCAGCTCCCACTCCTGGGGGGACTCGGCGGGCAATGAGCAGTTCTTC.

The sample holds many counts of this clonotype. The CDR3 loop reads CASSFSGSTWRYTF. CDR3 sequence (DNA): TGTGCCAGCAGTTTTTCCGGGTCAACCTGGAGGTACACCTTC. This chain joins TRBV28 and TRBJ1-2; D is uncertain. The CDR3 consists of 14 residues. V lost 3 bases and J lost 11, with 19 bases in between. The germline V gene encodes CDR1 MDHEN and CDR2 SYDVKM.

This clonotype was observed at least ten times. The chain combines TRBV6-1 with TRBJ2-2; tentative D call: TRBD1 (5 bases). The CDR3 covers 13 residues. The ends were cut back, 7 bases at V and 3 bases at J, with 9 bases in the middle. Per germline, CDR1 MNHNS and CDR2 SASEGT. In DNA, the CDR3 is TGTGCCAGCACCGGACACGACACCGGGGAGCTGTTTTTT. Translating it yields CASTGHDTGELFF.

This clonotype occurred many times. This chain uses TRBV20-1 with TRBJ1-1, with TRBD1 as a possible D gene (6 bases). Germline values: CDR1 DFQATT, CDR2 SNEGSKA (reference sequence). The length of the CDR3 is 13 residues. The V and J ends lost 1 base and 2 bases respectively, with 8 bases between them. The CDR3 loop reads CSARVGGNTEAFF. In DNA, the CDR3 is TGCAGTGCTAGAGTGGGGGGCAACACTGAAGCTTTCTTT.